This entry describes one T cell receptor (beta chain). No antigen is known for it. Using immunoSEQ multiplex PCR, the repertoire was profiled, and TCRdb retains in-frame clones only, with some absent. The sample contains fewer than 100,000 clones, less than 80% of which appear only once. This record comes from a study of shared clonotypes between healthy human individuals. The donors were all Caucasian adults (living in Nashville, Tennessee). Whole-study results and caveats: Non-shared clonotypes were found to have lower generation probabilities than the clonotypes that were shared by all four of the sorted-subset donors.

V was trimmed by 0 bases and J by 7 bases, leaving 7 bases between them. Germline lookup yields CDR1 MGHRA and CDR2 YSYEKL. CDR3 length equals 13 residues. This sequence originates from a man aged 25-40 years in good health. Material for sequencing was memory CD8+ T cells sorted from blood. The subset: CD45RO+ cells pooled with CCR7-negative TemRA cells. The gene calls are TRBV4-1 and TRBJ1-5; D gene unclear. CDR3: CASSQDREQPQHF. In DNA form, the CDR3 reads TGCGCCAGCAGCCAAGATCGGGAGCAGCCCCAGCATTTT.